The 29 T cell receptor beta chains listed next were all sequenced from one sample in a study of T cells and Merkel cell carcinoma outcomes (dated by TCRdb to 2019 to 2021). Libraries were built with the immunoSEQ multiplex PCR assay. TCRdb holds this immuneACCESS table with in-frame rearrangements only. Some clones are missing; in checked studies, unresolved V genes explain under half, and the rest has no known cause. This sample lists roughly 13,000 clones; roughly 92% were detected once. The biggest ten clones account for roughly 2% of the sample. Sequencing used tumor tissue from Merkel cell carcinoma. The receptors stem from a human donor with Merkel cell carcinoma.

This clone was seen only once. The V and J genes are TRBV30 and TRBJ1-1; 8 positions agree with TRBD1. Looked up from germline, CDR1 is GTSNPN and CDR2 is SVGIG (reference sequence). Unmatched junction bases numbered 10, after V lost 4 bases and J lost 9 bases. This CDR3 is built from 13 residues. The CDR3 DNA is TGTGCCTGGAATACCGGGACAGGCGGACAAGCTTTCTTT. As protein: CAWNTGTGGQAFF.

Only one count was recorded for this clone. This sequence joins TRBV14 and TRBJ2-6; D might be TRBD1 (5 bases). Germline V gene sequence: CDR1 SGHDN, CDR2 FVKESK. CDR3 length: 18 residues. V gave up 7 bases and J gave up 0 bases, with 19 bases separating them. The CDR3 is CASIPSDSTRSGANVLTF. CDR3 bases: TGTGCCAGCATCCCTTCTGACAGTACCCGCTCTGGGGCCAACGTCCTGACTTTC.

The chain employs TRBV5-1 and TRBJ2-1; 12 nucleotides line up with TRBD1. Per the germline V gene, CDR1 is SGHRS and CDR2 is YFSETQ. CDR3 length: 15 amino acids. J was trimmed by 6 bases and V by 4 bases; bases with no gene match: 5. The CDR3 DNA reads TGCGCCAGCAGCCAACCGGGACAGGGGGCCAATGAGCAGTTCTTC. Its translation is CASSQPGQGANEQFF.

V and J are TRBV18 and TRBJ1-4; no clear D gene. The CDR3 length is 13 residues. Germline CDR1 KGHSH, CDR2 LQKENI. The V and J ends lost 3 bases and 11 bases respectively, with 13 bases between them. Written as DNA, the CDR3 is TGTGCCAGCTCACCTGCTAGTGGGAGGAAACTGTTTTTT. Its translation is CASSPASGRKLFF.

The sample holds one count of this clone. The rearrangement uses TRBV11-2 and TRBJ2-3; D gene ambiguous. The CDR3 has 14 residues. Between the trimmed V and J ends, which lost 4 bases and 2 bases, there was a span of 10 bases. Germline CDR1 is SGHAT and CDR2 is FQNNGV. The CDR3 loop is CASSSPHFTDTQYF. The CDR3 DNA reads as TGTGCCAGCAGCTCCCCCCATTTCACAGATACGCAGTATTTT.

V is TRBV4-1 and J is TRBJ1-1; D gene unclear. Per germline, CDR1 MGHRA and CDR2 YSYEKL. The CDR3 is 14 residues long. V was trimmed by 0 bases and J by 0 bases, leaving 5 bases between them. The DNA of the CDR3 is TGCGCCAGCAGCCAAGACGGTTTGAACACTGAAGCTTTCTTT. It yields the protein CASSQDGLNTEAFF.

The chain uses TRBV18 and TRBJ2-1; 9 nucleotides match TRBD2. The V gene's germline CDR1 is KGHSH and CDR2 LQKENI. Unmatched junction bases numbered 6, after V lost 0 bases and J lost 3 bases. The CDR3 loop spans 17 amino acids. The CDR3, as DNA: TGTGCCAGCTCACCACCGCTAGCGGGATTCGTCTACAATGAGCAGTTCTTC. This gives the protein CASSPPLAGFVYNEQFF.

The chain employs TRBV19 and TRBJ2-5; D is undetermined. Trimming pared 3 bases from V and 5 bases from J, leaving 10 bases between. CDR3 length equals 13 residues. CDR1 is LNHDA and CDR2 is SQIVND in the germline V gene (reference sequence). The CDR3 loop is CASSIRVGETQYF. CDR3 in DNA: TGTGCCAGTAGTATCCGAGTCGGGGAGACCCAGTACTTC.

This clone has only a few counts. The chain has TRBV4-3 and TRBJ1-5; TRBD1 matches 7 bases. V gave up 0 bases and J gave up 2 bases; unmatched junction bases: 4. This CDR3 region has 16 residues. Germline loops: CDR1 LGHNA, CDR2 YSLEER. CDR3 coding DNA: TGCGCCAGCAGCCAAGAAGCCCAGGGGGGCAATCAGCCCCAGCATTTT. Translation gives CASSQEAQGGNQPQHF.

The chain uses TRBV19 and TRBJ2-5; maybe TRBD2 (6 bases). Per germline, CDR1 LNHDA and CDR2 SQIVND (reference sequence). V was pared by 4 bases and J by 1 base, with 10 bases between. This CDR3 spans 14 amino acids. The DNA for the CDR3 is TGTGCCAGTAGTACACTAGCTGCCCAAGAGACCCAGTACTTC. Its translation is CASSTLAAQETQYF.

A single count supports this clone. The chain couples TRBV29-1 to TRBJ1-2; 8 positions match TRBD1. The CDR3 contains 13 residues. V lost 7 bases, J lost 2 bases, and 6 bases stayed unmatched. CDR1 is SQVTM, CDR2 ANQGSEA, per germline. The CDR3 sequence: CSARTGWNYGYTF. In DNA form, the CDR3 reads TGCAGCGCCAGGACAGGGTGGAACTATGGCTACACCTTC.

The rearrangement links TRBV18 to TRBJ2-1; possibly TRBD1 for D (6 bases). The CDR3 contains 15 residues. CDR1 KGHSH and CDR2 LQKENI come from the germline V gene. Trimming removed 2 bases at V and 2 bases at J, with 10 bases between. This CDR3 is CASSPTRTAYNEQFF. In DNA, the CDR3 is TGTGCCAGCTCACCAACCCGGACAGCCTACAATGAGCAGTTCTTC.

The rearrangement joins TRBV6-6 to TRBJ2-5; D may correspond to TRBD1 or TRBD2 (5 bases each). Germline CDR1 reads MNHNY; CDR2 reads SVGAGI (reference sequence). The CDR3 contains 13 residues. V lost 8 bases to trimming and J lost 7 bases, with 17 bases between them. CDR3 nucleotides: TGTGCCAGCGGTGCCGGGACGGAGACGACCCAGTACTTC. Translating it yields CASGAGTETTQYF.

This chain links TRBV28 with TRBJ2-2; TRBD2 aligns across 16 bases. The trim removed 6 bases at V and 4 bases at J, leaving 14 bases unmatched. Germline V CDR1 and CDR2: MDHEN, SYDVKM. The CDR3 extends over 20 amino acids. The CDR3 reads CASSHYGTSGRARATGELFF. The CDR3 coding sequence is TGTGCCAGCAGCCATTACGGGACTAGCGGGAGGGCCCGGGCCACCGGGGAGCTGTTTTTT.

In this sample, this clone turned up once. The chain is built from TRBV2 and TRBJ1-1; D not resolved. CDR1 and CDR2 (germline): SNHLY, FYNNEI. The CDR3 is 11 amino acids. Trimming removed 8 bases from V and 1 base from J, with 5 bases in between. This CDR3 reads CASPANTEAFF. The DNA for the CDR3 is TGTGCCAGCCCAGCGAACACTGAAGCTTTCTTT.

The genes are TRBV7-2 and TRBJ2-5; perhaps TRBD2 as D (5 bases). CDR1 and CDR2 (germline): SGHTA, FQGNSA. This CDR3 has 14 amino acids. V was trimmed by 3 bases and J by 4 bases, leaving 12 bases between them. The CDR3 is CASSLSRRGETQYF. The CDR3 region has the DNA TGTGCCAGCAGCTTGTCCCGCCGGGGAGAGACCCAGTACTTC.

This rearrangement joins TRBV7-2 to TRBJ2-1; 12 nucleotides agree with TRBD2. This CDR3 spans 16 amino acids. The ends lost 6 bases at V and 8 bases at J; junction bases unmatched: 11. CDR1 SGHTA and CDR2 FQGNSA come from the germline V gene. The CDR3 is CASRQPGLAGKDEQFF. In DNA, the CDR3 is TGTGCCAGCAGACAACCCGGACTAGCGGGGAAGGATGAGCAGTTCTTC.

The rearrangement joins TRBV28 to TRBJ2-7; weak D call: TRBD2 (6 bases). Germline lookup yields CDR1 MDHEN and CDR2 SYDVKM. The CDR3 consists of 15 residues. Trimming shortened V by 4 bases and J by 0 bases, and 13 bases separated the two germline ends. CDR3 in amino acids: CASSSGFGSSYEQYF. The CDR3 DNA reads TGTGCCAGCAGTTCGGGGTTCGGGAGCTCCTACGAGCAGTACTTC.

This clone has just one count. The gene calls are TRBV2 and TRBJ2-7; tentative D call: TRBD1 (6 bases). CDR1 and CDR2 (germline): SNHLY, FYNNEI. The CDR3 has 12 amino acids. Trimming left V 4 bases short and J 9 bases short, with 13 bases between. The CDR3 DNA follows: TGTGCCAGCAGTGTACAGGGTTTAGCGCAGTACTTC. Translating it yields CASSVQGLAQYF.

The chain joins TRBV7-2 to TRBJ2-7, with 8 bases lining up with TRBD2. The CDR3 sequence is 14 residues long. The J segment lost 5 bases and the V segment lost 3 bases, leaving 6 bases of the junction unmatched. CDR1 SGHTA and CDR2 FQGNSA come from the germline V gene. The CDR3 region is CASSFSSGGDEQYF. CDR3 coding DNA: TGTGCCAGCAGCTTCTCCTCGGGGGGGGACGAGCAGTACTTC. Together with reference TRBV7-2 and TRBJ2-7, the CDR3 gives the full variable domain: GAGVSQSPSNKVTEKGKDVELRCDPISGHTALYWYRQSLGQGLEFLIYFQGNSAPDKSGLPSDRFSAERTGGSVSTLTIQRTQQEDSAVYLCASSFSSGGDEQYFGPGTRLTVT.

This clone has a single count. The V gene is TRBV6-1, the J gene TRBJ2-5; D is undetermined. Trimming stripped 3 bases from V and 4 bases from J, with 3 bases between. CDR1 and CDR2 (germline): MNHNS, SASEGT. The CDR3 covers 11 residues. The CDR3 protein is CASSDPETQYF. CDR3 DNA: TGTGCCAGCAGTGATCCAGAGACCCAGTACTTC.

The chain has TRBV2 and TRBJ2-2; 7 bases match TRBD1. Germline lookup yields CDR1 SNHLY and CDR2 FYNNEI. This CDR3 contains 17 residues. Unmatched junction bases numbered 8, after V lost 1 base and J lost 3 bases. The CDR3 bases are TGTGCCAGCAGTGAAGAGGAAGGGGGCTGGGACACCGGGGAGCTGTTTTTT. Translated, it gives CASSEEEGGWDTGELFF.

Written as DNA, the CDR3 is TGTGCCAGCAGTTTCGACGACAGGGACAATCAGCCCCAGCATTTT. It specifies CASSFDDRDNQPQHF. The chain couples TRBV28 to TRBJ1-5, with 7 positions matching TRBD1. With 3 bases clipped from V and 3 bases from J, the junction kept 5 bases outside the gene matches. This CDR3 spans 15 amino acids. CDR1 is MDHEN, CDR2 SYDVKM, per germline.

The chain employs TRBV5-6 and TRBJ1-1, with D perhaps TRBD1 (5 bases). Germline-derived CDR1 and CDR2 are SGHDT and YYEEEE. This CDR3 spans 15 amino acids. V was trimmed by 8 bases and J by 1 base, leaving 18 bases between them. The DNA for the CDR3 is TGTGCCAGGTACTTGGGGGTCTGGGGGAACACTGAAGCTTTCTTT. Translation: CARYLGVWGNTEAFF.

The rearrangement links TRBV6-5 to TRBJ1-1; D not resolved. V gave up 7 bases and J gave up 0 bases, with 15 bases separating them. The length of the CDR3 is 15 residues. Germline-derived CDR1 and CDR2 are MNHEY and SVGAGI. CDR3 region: CASTARSQMNTEAFF. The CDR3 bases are TGTGCCAGCACCGCCCGAAGTCAGATGAACACTGAAGCTTTCTTT.

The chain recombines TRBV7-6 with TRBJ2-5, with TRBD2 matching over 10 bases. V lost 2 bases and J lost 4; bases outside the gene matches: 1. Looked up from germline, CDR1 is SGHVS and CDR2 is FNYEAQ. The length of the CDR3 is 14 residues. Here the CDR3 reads CASSLSGRGETQYF. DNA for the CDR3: TGTGCCAGCAGCTTAAGCGGGAGGGGAGAGACCCAGTACTTC.

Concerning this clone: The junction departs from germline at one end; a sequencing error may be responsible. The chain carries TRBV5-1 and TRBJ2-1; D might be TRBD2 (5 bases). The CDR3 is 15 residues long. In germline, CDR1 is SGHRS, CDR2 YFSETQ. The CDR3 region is CASSLGLASFNEQFF. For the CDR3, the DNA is TGCGCCAGCAGCTTGGGGTTAGCGTCCTTCAATGAGCAGTTCTTC.

CDR3 in DNA: TGCGCCAGCAGCTCCGGGACTTTCGGCGGCTACACCTTC. It encodes CASSSGTFGGYTF. V gene TRBV5-1 combines with J gene TRBJ1-2, with D possibly TRBD1 on 5 matching bases. From germline, CDR1 is SGHRS and CDR2 YFSETQ. Trimming cost V 3 bases and J 8 bases, with 14 bases left between them. This CDR3 has 13 amino acids.

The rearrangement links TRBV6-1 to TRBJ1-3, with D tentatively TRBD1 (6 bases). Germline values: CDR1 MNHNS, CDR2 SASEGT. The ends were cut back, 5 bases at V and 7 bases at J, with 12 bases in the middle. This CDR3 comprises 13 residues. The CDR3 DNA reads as TGTGCCAGCAGTCCAGGGGAATTGAACACCATATATTTT. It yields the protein CASSPGELNTIYF.